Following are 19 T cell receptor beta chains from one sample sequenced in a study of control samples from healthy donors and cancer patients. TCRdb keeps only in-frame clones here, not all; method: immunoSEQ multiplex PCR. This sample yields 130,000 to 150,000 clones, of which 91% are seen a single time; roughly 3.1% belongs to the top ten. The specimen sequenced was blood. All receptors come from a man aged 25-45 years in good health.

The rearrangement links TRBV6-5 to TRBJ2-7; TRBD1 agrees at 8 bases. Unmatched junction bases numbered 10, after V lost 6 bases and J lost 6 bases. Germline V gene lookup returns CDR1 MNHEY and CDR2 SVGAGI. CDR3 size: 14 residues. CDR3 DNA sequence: TGTGCCAGCAGCGCCTGGACAGGGCCCCGCGAGCAGTACTTC. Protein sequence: CASSAWTGPREQYF.

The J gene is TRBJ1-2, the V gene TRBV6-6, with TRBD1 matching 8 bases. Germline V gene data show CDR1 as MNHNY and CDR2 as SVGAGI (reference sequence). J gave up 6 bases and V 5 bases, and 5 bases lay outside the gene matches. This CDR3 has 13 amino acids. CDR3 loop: CASSDGTGHGYTF. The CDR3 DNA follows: TGTGCCAGCAGTGACGGGACAGGTCATGGCTACACCTTC.

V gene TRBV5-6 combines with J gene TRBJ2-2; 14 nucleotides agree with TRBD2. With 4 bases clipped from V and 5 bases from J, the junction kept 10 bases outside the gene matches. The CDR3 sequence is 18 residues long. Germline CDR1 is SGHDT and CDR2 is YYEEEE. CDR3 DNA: TGTGCCAGCAGCCCCATGACTAGCGGGGGGGCGGGGACCGGGGAGCTGTTTTTT. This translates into CASSPMTSGGAGTGELFF.

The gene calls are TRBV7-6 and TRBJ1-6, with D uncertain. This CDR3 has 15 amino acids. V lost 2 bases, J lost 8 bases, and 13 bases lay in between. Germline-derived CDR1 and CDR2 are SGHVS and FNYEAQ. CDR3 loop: CASSLSGLGDSPLHF. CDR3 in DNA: TGTGCCAGCAGCTTAAGCGGACTGGGAGATTCACCCCTCCACTTT.

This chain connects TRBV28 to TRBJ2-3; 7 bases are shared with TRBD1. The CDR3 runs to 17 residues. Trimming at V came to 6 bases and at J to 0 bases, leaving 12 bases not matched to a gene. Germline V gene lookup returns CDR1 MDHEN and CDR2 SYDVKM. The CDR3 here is CASRKTGWIPSTDTQYF. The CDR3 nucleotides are TGTGCCAGCAGGAAGACAGGGTGGATCCCTAGCACAGATACGCAGTATTTT.

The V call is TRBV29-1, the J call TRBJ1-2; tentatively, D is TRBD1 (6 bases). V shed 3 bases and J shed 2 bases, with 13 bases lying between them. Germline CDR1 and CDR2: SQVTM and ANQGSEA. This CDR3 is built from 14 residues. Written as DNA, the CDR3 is TGCAGCGTTGAGAGGGGGGCAGAAAACTATGGCTACACCTTC. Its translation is CSVERGAENYGYTF.

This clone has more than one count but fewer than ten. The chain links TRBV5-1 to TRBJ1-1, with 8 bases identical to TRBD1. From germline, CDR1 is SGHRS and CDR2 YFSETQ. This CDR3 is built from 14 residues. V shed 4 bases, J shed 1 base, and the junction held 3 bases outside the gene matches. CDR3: CASSAGGWNTEAFF. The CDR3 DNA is TGCGCCAGCAGCGCAGGGGGCTGGAACACTGAAGCTTTCTTT.

Here the CDR3 reads CASSLPGQGANYEQYF. The CDR3 bases are TGCGCCAGCAGCTTGCCGGGACAGGGGGCCAATTACGAGCAGTACTTC. J is TRBJ2-7 and V is TRBV5-1; 12 nucleotides line up with TRBD1. With 1 base clipped from V and 4 bases from J, the junction kept 6 bases outside the gene matches. The length of the CDR3 is 16 residues. The germline V gene encodes CDR1 SGHRS and CDR2 YFSETQ.

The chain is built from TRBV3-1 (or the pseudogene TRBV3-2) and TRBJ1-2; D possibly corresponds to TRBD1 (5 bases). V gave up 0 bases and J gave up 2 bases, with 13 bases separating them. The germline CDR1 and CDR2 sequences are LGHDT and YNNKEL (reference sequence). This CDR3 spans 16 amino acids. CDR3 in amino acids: CASSQDLSGGNYGYTF. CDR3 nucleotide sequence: TGTGCCAGCAGCCAAGATTTATCGGGGGGGAACTATGGCTACACCTTC.

CDR3 sequence reads: CTSSQDLWVPTYQETQYF. Here the CDR3 DNA reads TGCACCAGCAGCCAAGATCTCTGGGTCCCGACCTACCAAGAGACCCAGTACTTC. This rearrangement joins TRBV1 to TRBJ2-5. TRBV1 is termed a pseudogene. The CDR3 spans 18 residues.

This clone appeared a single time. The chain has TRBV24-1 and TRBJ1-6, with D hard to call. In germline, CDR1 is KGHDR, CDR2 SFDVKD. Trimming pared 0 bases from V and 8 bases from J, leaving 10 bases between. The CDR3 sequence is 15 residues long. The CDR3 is CATSDLQGKDSPLHF. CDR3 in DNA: TGTGCCACCAGTGATTTGCAAGGGAAGGATTCACCCCTCCACTTT.

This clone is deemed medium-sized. CDR3 loop: CASRRQGNSPLHF. DNA of the CDR3: TGTGCCAGTAGAAGGCAGGGGAATTCACCCCTCCACTTT. The gene calls are TRBV19 and TRBJ1-6, with D possibly TRBD1 on 6 matching bases. The V gene lost 6 bases and the J gene lost 7 bases, with 10 bases spanning the gap. There are 13 residues in the CDR3. The germline gives CDR1 LNHDA, CDR2 SQIVND (reference sequence).

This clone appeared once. CDR3 in amino acids: CASRIGTGGLVQPQHF. In nucleotides, the CDR3 is TGTGCCAGCAGGATCGGGACAGGGGGCTTGGTTCAGCCCCAGCATTTT. The rearrangement joins TRBV2 to TRBJ1-5; 12 nucleotides align to TRBD1. Per germline, CDR1 SNHLY and CDR2 FYNNEI. V dropped 6 bases and J dropped 6; count of bases not matched to a gene: 9. CDR3 length equals 16 residues.

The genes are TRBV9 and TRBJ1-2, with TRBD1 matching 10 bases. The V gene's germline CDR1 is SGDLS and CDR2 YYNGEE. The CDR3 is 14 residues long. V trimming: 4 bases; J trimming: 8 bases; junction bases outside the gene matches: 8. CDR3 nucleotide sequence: TGTGCCAGCAGCCCGAGAGACAGGGGGCGAGGCTACACCTTC. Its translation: CASSPRDRGRGYTF.

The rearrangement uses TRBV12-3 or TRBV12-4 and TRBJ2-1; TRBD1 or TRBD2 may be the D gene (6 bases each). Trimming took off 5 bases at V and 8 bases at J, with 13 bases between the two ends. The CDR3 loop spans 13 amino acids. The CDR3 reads CASSRDGGHEQFF. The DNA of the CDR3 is TGTGCCAGCAGTCGCGACGGGGGCCATGAGCAGTTCTTC.

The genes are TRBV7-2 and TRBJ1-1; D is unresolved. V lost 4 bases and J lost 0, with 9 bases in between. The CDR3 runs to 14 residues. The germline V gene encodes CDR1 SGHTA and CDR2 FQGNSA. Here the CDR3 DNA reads TGTGCCAGCAGCTGGGGAAGCGTGAACACTGAAGCTTTCTTT. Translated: CASSWGSVNTEAFF.

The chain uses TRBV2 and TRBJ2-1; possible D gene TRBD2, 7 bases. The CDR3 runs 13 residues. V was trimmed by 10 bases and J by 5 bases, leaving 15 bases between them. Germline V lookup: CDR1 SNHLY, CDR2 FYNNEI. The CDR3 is CAISGGLNNEQFF. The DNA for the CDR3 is TGTGCCATTTCGGGGGGCTTAAACAATGAGCAGTTCTTC.

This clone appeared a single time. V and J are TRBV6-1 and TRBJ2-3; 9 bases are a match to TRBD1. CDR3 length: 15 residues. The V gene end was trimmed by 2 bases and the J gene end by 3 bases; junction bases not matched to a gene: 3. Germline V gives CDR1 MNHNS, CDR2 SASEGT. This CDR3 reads CASSEQTGGTDTQYF. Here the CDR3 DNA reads TGTGCCAGCAGTGAACAGACAGGGGGTACAGATACGCAGTATTTT.

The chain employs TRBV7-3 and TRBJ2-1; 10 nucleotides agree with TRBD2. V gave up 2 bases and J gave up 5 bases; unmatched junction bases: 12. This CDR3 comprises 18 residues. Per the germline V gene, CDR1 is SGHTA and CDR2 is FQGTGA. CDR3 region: CASSLEEVAGGSNNEQFF. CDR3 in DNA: TGTGCCAGCAGCTTAGAGGAGGTAGCGGGGGGCTCTAACAATGAGCAGTTCTTC.